The 5 T cell receptor beta chains below all came from one sample that was sequenced in a study of blood T cell repertoires in COVID-19. The data were produced by immunoSEQ multiplex PCR, yet TCRdb's version contains in-frame clones alone and is incomplete. The table has under 250,000 clones, 82% seen once. Material: peripheral blood. These receptors were collected from a woman between 65 and 79 years old with acute or convalescent COVID-19.

A few counts support this clone. CDR3 region: CASSQVGLAHEQFF. Written as DNA, the CDR3 is TGTGCCAGCAGCCAAGTGGGTCTAGCCCATGAGCAGTTCTTC. This rearrangement joins TRBV4-2 to TRBJ2-1; possible D gene TRBD2, 5 bases. Germline CDR1 reads LGHNA; CDR2 reads YNFKEQ. The CDR3 contains 14 residues. V dropped 1 base and J dropped 8 bases, with 12 bases sitting between them.

V and J are TRBV5-4 and TRBJ1-3; 9 positions match TRBD1. The CDR3 has 16 residues. Losses at the gene ends were 3 bases for V and 0 bases for J; bases not matched to a gene: 4. Per the germline V gene, CDR1 is SGHNT and CDR2 is YYREEE (reference sequence). CDR3 loop: CASSWGQGFSGNTIYF. The CDR3 DNA is TGTGCCAGCAGCTGGGGACAGGGATTCTCTGGAAACACCATATATTTT.

The chain recombines TRBV30 with TRBJ1-6; 11 bases are a match to TRBD1. The ends lost 4 bases at V and 7 bases at J; junction bases unmatched: 9. The CDR3 runs to 16 residues. Germline V CDR1 and CDR2: GTSNPN, SVGIG (reference sequence). CDR3 amino acids: CAWTPGQGGWNSPLHF. The CDR3 bases are TGTGCCTGGACCCCGGGACAGGGGGGCTGGAATTCACCCCTCCACTTT.

The chain has TRBV7-2 and TRBJ1-1, with D tentatively TRBD1 (6 bases). The CDR3 is 16 residues long. Trimming left V 0 bases short and J 0 bases short, with 11 bases between. Germline V lookup: CDR1 SGHTA, CDR2 FQGNSA. This CDR3 reads CASSLAPGAMNTEAFF. Here the CDR3 DNA reads TGTGCCAGCAGCTTAGCGCCAGGGGCCATGAACACTGAAGCTTTCTTT. Supplemented by reference TRBV7-2 and TRBJ1-1, the full variable domain reads GAGVSQSPSNKVTEKGKDVELRCDPISGHTALYWYRQSLGQGLEFLIYFQGNSAPDKSGLPSDRFSAERTGGSVSTLTIQRTQQEDSAVYLCASSLAPGAMNTEAFFGQGTRLTVV.

The J gene is TRBJ1-2, the V gene TRBV28; 9 bases map to TRBD1. The CDR3 totals 16 residues. Trimming at V came to 4 bases and at J to 3 bases, leaving 9 bases not matched to a gene. CDR1 and CDR2 (germline): MDHEN, SYDVKM. CDR3 DNA: TGTGCCAGCAGTTCCTACTCCGGGACAGGGCACTATGGCTACACCTTC. Translated: CASSSYSGTGHYGYTF.